This T cell receptor (beta chain) was sequenced for a study of cytomegalovirus exposure and HLA in healthy donors. Turning to this clone: Its cognate antigen is unknown.

Notes on the study in general: Among the most significant clusters, several appeared linked to common viral pathogens in a later analysis. Data from an earlier analysis indicated that most TCR beta V segments were productive either about 87% or about 30% of the time.

The CDR3 has 15 residues. Trimming removed 2 bases at V and 6 bases at J, with 11 bases between. Looked up from germline, CDR1 is MNHEY and CDR2 is SMNVEV (reference sequence). In the PCR, 60 Vbeta and 13 Jbeta primers were used. Per the authors' pipeline: Approximately 11 million of the 60 million to 80 million unique TCR beta chains counted in a later analysis were shared. Profiled with immunoSEQ multiplex PCR; TCRdb holds only in-frame clones, not every one. That table gives V, J and clone size, and the DNA gave D and trimming. This specimen shows approximately 140,000 clones; the ten leading clones hold around 1.5%.

V gene TRBV27 combines with J gene TRBJ1-6; TRBD1 is a possible D gene (5 bases). Sequenced input: PBMCs. This clonotype originated in a woman in her forties or fifties in good health and CMV-seronegative. The CDR3 region has the DNA TGTGCCAGCAGTTTAGGCTGGGGCGGTAATTCACCCCTCCACTTT. Translation gives CASSLGWGGNSPLHF.